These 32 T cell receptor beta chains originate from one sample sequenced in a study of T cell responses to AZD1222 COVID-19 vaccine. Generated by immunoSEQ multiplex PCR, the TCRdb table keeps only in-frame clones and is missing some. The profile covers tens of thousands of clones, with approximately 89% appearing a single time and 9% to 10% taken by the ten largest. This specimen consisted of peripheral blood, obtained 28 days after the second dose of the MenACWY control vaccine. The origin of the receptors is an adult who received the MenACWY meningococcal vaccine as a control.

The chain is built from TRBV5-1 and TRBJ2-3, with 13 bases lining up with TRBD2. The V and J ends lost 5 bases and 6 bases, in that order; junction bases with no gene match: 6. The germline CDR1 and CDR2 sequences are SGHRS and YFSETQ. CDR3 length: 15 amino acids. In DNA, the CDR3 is TGCGCCAGCAGATCCGGGACTAGCGGGGCGGATACGCAGTATTTT. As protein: CASRSGTSGADTQYF.

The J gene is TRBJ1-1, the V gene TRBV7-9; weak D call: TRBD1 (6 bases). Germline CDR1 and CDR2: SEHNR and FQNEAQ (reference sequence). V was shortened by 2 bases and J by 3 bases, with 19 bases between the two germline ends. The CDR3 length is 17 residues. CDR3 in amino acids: CASSLSRGGRRDTEAFF. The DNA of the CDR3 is TGTGCCAGCAGCTTATCAAGGGGGGGAAGGAGGGACACTGAAGCTTTCTTT. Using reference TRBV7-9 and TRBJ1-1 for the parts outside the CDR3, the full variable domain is DTGVSQNPRHKITKRGQNVTFRCDPISEHNRLYWYRQTLGQGPEFLTYFQNEAQLEKSRLLSDRFSAERPKGSFSTLEIQRTEQGDSAMYLCASSLSRGGRRDTEAFFGQGTRLTVV.

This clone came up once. Written as DNA, the CDR3 is TGTGCCAGTAGTCCGGAAATGGGGGGGAATGAAAAACTGTTTTTT. Translation gives CASSPEMGGNEKLFF. V and J are TRBV19 and TRBJ1-4; the D gene is possibly TRBD1 (5 bases). Germline assignment: CDR1 LNHDA and CDR2 SQIVND (reference sequence). The CDR3 contains 15 residues. V was pared by 5 bases and J by 5 bases, with 15 bases between.

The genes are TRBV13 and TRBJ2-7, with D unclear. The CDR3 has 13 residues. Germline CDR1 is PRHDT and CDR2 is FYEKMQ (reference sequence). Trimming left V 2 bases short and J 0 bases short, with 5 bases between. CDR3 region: CASSLLNSYEQYF. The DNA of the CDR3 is TGTGCCAGCAGCTTACTAAACTCCTACGAGCAGTACTTC.

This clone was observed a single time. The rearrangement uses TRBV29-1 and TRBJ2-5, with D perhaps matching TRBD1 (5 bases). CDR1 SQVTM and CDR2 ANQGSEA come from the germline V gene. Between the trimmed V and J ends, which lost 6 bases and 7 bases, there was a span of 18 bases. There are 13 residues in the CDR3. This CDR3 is CSVGYDSTRTQYF. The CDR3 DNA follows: TGCAGCGTCGGGTATGACAGCACCCGGACCCAGTACTTC.

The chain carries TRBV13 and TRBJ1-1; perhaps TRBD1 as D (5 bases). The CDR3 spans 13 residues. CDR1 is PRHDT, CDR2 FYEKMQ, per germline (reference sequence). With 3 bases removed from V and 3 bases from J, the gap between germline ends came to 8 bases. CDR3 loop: CASSFGGDTEAFF. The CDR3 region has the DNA TGTGCCAGCAGCTTTGGGGGGGACACTGAAGCTTTCTTT.

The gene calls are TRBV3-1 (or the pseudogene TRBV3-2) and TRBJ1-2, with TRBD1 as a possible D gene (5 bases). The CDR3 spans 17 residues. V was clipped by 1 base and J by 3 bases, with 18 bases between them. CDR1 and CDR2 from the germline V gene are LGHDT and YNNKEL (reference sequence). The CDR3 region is CASSQGLKGGDYYGYTF. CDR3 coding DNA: TGTGCCAGCAGCCAAGGGCTCAAGGGAGGGGATTACTATGGCTACACCTTC.

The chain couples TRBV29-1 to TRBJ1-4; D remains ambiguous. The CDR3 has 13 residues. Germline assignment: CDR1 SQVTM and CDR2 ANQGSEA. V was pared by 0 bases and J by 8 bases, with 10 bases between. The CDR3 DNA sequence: TGCAGCGTTGAAGATCCGGGTGGAGAAAAACTGTTTTTT. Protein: CSVEDPGGEKLFF.

CDR3 sequence reads: CASSLAWTGNTEAFF. CDR3 DNA: TGTGCCAGCAGCTTGGCCTGGACAGGGAACACTGAAGCTTTCTTT. This chain links TRBV5-4 with TRBJ1-1; 7 positions match TRBD1. The CDR3 spans 15 residues. Germline CDR1 reads SGHNT; CDR2 reads YYREEE (reference sequence). The junction had 3 bases not matched to a gene; V was cut back by 0 bases and J by 1 base.

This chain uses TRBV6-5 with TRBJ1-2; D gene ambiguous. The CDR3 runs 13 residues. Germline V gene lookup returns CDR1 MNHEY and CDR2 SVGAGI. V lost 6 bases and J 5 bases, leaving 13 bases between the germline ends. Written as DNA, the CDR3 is TGTGCCAGCAGGCCTCGGGCAGATTATGGCTACACCTTC. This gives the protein CASRPRADYGYTF.

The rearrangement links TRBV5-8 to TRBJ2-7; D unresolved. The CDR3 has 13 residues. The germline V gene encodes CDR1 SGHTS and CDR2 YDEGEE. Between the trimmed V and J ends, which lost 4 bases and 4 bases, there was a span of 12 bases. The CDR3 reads CASSATGLYEQYF. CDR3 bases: TGTGCCAGCAGCGCAACGGGCCTTTACGAGCAGTACTTC.

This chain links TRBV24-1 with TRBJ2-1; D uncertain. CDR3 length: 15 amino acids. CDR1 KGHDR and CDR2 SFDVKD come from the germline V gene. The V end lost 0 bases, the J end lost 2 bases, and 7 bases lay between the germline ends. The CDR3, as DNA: TGTGCCACCAGTGATTTGCACCCCGCCTACAATGAGCAGTTCTTC. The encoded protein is CATSDLHPAYNEQFF.

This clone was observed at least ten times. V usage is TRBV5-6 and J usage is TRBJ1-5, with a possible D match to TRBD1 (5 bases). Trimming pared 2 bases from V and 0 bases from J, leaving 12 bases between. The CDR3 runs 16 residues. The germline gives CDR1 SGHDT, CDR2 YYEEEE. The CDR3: CASSFGGGVSNQPQHF. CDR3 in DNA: TGTGCCAGCAGCTTCGGCGGGGGGGTTAGCAATCAGCCCCAGCATTTT.

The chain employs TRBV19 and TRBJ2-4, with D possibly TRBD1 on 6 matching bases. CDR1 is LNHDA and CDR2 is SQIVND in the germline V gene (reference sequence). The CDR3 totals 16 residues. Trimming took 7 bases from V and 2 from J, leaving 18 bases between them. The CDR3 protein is CASKNSETGTKNIQYF. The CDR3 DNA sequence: TGTGCCAGTAAGAACTCCGAGACAGGAACCAAAAACATTCAGTACTTC.

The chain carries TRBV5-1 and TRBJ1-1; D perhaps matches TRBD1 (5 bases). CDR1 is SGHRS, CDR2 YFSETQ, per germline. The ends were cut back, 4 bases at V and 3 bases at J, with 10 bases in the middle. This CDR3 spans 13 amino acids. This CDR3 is CASSVRGDTEAFF. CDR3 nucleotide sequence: TGCGCCAGCAGCGTCCGGGGCGACACTGAAGCTTTCTTT.

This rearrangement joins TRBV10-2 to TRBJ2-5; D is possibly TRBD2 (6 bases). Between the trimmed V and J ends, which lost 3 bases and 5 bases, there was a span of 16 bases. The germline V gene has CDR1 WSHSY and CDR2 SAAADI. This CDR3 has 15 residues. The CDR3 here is CASSDDGGLAETQYF. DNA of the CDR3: TGCGCCAGCAGTGATGACGGGGGACTGGCGGAGACCCAGTACTTC.

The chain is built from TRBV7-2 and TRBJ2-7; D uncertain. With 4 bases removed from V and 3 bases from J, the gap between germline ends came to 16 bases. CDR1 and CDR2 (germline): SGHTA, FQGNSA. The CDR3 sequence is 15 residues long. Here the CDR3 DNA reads TGTGCCAGCAGCTCCATAGCCGGGTTCCGCTACGAGCAGTACTTC. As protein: CASSSIAGFRYEQYF. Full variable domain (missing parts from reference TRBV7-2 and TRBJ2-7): GAGVSQSPSNKVTEKGKDVELRCDPISGHTALYWYRQSLGQGLEFLIYFQGNSAPDKSGLPSDRFSAERTGGSVSTLTIQRTQQEDSAVYLCASSSIAGFRYEQYFGPGTRLTVT.

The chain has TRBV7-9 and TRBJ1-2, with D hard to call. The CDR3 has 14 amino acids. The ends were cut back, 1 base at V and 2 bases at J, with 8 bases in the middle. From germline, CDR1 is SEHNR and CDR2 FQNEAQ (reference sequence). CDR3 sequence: CASSLDAANYGYTF. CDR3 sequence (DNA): TGTGCCAGCAGCTTAGACGCGGCAAACTATGGCTACACCTTC.

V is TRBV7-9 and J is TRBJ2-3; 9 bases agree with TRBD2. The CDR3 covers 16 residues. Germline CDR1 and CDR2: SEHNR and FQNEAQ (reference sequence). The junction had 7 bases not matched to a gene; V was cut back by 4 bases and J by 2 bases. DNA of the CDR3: TGTGCCAGCAGCTCAGGCCTAGCGGGGACCACAGATACGCAGTATTTT. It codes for CASSSGLAGTTDTQYF.

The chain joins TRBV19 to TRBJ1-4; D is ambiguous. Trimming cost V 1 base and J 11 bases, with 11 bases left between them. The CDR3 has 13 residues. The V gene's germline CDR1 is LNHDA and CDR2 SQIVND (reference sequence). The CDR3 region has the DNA TGTGCCAGTAGTATAGGGAACTCGGGGAAACTGTTTTTT. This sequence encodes CASSIGNSGKLFF.

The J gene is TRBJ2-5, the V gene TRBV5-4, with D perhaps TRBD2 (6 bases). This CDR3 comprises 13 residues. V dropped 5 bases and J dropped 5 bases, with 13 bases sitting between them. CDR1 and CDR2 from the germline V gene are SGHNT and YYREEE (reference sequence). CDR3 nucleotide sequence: TGTGCCAGCAGTTCGCGGGGCGCGGAGACCCAGTACTTC. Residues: CASSSRGAETQYF.

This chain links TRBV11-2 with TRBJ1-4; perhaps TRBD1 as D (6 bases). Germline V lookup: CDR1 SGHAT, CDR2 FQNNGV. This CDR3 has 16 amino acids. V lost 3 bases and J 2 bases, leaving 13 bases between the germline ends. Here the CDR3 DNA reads TGTGCCAGCAGCTTGATGGGGGCAGGGACTAATGAAAAACTGTTTTTT. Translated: CASSLMGAGTNEKLFF.

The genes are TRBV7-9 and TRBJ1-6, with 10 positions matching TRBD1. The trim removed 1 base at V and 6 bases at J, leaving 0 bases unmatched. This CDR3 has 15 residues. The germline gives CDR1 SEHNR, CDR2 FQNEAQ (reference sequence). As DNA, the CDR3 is TGTGCCAGCAGCTTAGGGGACAGGGGTAATTCACCCCTCCACTTT. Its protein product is CASSLGDRGNSPLHF.

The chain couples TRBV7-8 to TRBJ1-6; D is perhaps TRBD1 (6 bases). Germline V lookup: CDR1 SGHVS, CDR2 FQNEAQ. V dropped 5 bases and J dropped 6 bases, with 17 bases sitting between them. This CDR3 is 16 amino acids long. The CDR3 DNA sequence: TGTGCCAGCAGCGATATTACAGGGACTTTTAATTCACCCCTCCACTTT. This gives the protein CASSDITGTFNSPLHF. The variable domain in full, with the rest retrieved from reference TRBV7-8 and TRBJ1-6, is GAGVSQSPRYKVAKRGQDVALRCDPISGHVSLFWYQQALGQGPEFLTYFQNEAQLDKSGLPSDRFFAERPEGSVSTLKIQRTQQEDSAVYLCASSDITGTFNSPLHFGNGTRLTVT.

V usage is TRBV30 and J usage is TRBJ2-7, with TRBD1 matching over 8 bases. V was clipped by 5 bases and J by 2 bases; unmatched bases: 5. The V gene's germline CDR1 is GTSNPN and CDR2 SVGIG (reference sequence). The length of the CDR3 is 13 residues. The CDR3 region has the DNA TGTGCCTGGGAGCAGGGGGCGGCCTACGAGCAGTACTTC. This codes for CAWEQGAAYEQYF.

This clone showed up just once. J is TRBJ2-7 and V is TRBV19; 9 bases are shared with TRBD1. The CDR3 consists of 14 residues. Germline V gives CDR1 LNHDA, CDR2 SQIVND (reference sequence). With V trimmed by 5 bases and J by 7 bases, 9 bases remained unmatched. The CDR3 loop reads CASSAGTGIGEQYF. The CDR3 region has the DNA TGTGCCAGTAGTGCCGGGACAGGGATTGGAGAGCAGTACTTC.

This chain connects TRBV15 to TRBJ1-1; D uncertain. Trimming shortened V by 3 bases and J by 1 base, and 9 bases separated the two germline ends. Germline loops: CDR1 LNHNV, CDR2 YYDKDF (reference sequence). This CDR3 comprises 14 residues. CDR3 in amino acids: CATSRGRSNTEAFF. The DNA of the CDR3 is TGTGCCACCAGCAGGGGAAGGTCGAACACTGAAGCTTTCTTT.

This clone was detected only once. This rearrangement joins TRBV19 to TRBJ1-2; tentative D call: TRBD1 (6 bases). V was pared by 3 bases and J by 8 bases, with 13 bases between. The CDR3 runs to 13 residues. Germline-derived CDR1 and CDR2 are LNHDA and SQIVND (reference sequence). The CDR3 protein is CASSIAGDSGYTF. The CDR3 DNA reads TGTGCCAGTAGTATCGCAGGGGATTCAGGCTACACCTTC. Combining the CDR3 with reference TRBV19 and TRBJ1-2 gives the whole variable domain DGGITQSPKYLFRKEGQNVTLSCEQNLNHDAMYWYRQDPGQGLRLIYYSQIVNDFQKGDIAEGYSVSREKKESFPLTVTSAQKNPTAFYLCASSIAGDSGYTFGSGTRLTVV.

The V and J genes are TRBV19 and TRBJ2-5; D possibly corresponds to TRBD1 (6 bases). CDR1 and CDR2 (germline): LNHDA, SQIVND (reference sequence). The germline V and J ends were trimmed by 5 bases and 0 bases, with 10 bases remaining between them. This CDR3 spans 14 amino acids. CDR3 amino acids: CASSRTANQETQYF. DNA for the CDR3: TGTGCCAGTAGTCGGACAGCCAACCAAGAGACCCAGTACTTC.

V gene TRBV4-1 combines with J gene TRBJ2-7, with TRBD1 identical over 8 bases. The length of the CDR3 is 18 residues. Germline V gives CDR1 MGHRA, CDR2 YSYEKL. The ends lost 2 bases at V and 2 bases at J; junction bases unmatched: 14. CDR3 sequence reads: CASSQQIGQGTVTYEQYF. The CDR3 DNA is TGCGCCAGCAGCCAACAGATCGGACAGGGTACCGTAACCTACGAGCAGTACTTC.

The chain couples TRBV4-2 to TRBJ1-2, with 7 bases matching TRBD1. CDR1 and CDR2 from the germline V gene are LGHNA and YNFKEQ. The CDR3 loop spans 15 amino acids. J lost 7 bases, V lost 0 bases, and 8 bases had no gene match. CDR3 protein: CASSQDRGQYRGYTF. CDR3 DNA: TGTGCCAGCAGCCAAGATCGGGGACAGTATCGTGGCTACACCTTC.

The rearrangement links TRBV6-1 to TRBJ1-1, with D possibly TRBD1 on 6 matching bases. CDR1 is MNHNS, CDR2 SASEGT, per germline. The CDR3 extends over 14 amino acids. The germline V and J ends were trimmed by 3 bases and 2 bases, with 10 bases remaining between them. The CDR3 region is CASSDNRENTEAFF. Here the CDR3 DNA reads TGTGCCAGCAGTGACAACAGGGAAAACACTGAAGCTTTCTTT.